The 18 T cell receptor beta chains given below trace back to one sample, sequenced in a study of cytomegalovirus exposure and HLA in healthy donors. The PCR ran on 60 Vbeta and 13 Jbeta primers. Some clones are missing from TCRdb's copy, which holds only in-frame ones; the method was immunoSEQ multiplex PCR. The sample consists of about 85,000 clones, about four fifths of them appearing once. What was sequenced was PBMCs. All receptors come from a man aged 45 to 65 in good health and CMV-seropositive.

The chain joins TRBV4-1 to TRBJ2-7; 8 bases agree with TRBD1. The V segment lost 3 bases and the J segment 5 bases; nucleotides outside the gene matches: 9. CDR1 is MGHRA, CDR2 YSYEKL, per germline. The CDR3 covers 15 residues. The CDR3 region has the DNA TGCGCCAGCAGCCAGCCAGGACAGGGAACCCACGAGCAGTACTTC. Protein sequence: CASSQPGQGTHEQYF.

The chain couples TRBV6-1 to TRBJ2-7, with 13 bases matching TRBD2. The CDR3 is made up of 13 amino acids. The V gene end was trimmed by 7 bases and the J gene end by 7 bases; junction bases not matched to a gene: 4. Germline V gene data show CDR1 as MNHNS and CDR2 as SASEGT. The DNA of the CDR3 is TGTGCCAGCACGACTAGCGGGAGGAGTGAGCAGTACTTC. Translating gives CASTTSGRSEQYF.

The V gene is TRBV6-6, the J gene TRBJ2-7; D is possibly TRBD2 (6 bases). The CDR3 runs to 13 residues. V lost 7 bases and J 1 base, leaving 11 bases between the germline ends. Germline V gives CDR1 MNHNY, CDR2 SVGAGI (reference sequence). The CDR3, as DNA: TGTGCCAGCACCTGGAGGGGATCCTACGAGCAGTACTTC. It codes for CASTWRGSYEQYF.

Concerning this clone: One junction end disagrees with the germline gene, perhaps due to a read error. The CDR3 nucleotides read TGTGCCAGCAGTTTAAGTCCCGCGTACGAGCGGTACTTC. Residues: CASSLSPAYERYF. The chain employs TRBV27 and TRBJ2-7; D gene uncertain. This CDR3 is 13 amino acids long. Germline CDR1 and CDR2: MNHEY and SMNVEV (reference sequence).

The V and J genes are TRBV16 and TRBJ2-2, with D possibly being TRBD2 (5 bases). The CDR3 has 19 residues. Germline V gene data show CDR1 as KGHSY and CDR2 as FQNENV. V lost 3 bases to trimming and J lost 4 bases, with 24 bases between them. CDR3 residues: CASSHKSRRTLVITGELFF. The CDR3 coding sequence is TGTGCCAGCAGCCACAAATCTCGCCGGACTTTGGTTATCACCGGGGAGCTGTTTTTT.

To note about this clone: A read error may account for a junction end that differs from germline. The V and J genes are TRBV7-9 and TRBJ2-3, with 10 bases matching TRBD2. The CDR3 runs to 16 residues. CDR1 is SEHNR, CDR2 FQNEAQ, per germline (reference sequence). This chain's CDR3 is CSSSFEREGLTDTQYF. DNA for the CDR3: TGTTCCAGCAGCTTTGAGCGGGAGGGCCTCACAGATACGCAGTATTTT.

The chain uses TRBV11-2 and TRBJ1-4; D possibly corresponds to TRBD1 (6 bases). The CDR3 loop spans 13 amino acids. V was pared by 9 bases and J by 4 bases, with 12 bases between. Germline V gene data show CDR1 as SGHAT and CDR2 as FQNNGV. The CDR3 region has the DNA TGTGCCAGTGGACAGACCGTTAATGAAAAACTGTTTTTT. Its translation is CASGQTVNEKLFF. Full variable domain (outside the CDR3, taken from reference TRBV11-2 and TRBJ1-4): EAGVAQSPRYKIIEKRQSVAFWCNPISGHATLYWYQQILGQGPKLLIQFQNNGVVDDSQLPKDRFSAERLKGVDSTLKIQPAKLEDSAVYLCASGQTVNEKLFFGSGTQLSVL.

The rearrangement links TRBV5-5 to TRBJ2-7, with a possible D match to TRBD2 (5 bases). Germline V lookup: CDR1 SGHKS, CDR2 YYEKEE (reference sequence). This CDR3 contains 15 residues. V lost 0 bases and J lost 0, with 10 bases in between. The CDR3 DNA reads TGTGCCAGCAGCTTGGGTCTCGGGGTCTCCTACGAGCAGTACTTC. Translation: CASSLGLGVSYEQYF.

The V call is TRBV5-4, the J call TRBJ2-3; maybe TRBD1 (6 bases). This CDR3 comprises 15 residues. Trimming stripped 3 bases from V and 1 base from J, with 12 bases between. The germline CDR1 and CDR2 sequences are SGHNT and YYREEE (reference sequence). CDR3 coding DNA: TGTGCCAGCAGCTGGACAGTCGGCGGCACAGATACGCAGTATTTT. Protein: CASSWTVGGTDTQYF.

This chain joins TRBV28 and TRBJ2-1, with 8 nucleotides matching TRBD1. The V gene end was trimmed by 3 bases and the J gene end by 4 bases; junction bases not matched to a gene: 2. The germline V gene encodes CDR1 MDHEN and CDR2 SYDVKM. The CDR3 covers 14 residues. The CDR3 is CASSLGTGYNEQFF. The CDR3 nucleotides are TGTGCCAGCAGTTTGGGGACAGGATACAATGAGCAGTTCTTC.

The chain has TRBV27 and TRBJ1-5, with D tentatively TRBD1 (5 bases). This CDR3 is 17 amino acids long. V lost 5 bases, J lost 0 bases, and 17 bases lay in between. Germline V gene lookup returns CDR1 MNHEY and CDR2 SMNVEV (reference sequence). DNA of the CDR3: TGTGCCAGCAGTCCCCTCCGACAGTATTATAGCAATCAGCCCCAGCATTTT. The encoded protein is CASSPLRQYYSNQPQHF.

The chain couples TRBV5-4 to TRBJ2-5, with D tentatively TRBD2 (6 bases). V lost 4 bases, J lost 5 bases, and 24 bases lay in between. Germline V CDR1 and CDR2: SGHNT, YYREEE (reference sequence). This CDR3 spans 17 amino acids. DNA of the CDR3: TGTGCCAGCAGCCAAACGGGAGTGAAACTCGGGTGGGAGACCCAGTACTTC. This sequence encodes CASSQTGVKLGWETQYF. The full variable domain, completed using reference TRBV5-4 and TRBJ2-5, is ETGVTQSPTHLIKTRGQQVTLRCSSQSGHNTVSWYQQALGQGPQFIFQYYREEENGRGNFPPRFSGLQFPNYSSELNVNALELDDSALYLCASSQTGVKLGWETQYFGPGTRLLVL.

The genes are TRBV11-2 and TRBJ2-1, with TRBD2 identical over 8 bases. CDR1 SGHAT and CDR2 FQNNGV come from the germline V gene. J lost 5 bases, V lost 5 bases, and 8 bases had no gene match. The CDR3 spans 15 residues. The CDR3 spells CASSGRAGDHNEQFF. As DNA, the CDR3 is TGTGCCAGCAGCGGCCGAGCGGGAGACCACAATGAGCAGTTCTTC.

The chain is built from TRBV7-9 and TRBJ2-3, with TRBD1 identical over 7 bases. V was pared by 8 bases and J by 2 bases, with 4 bases of the junction left unmatched. The germline CDR1 and CDR2 sequences are SEHNR and FQNEAQ (reference sequence). This CDR3 is 13 amino acids long. CDR3 in amino acids: CASLGQFTDTQYF. The CDR3 nucleotides read TGTGCCAGCTTGGGACAGTTCACAGATACGCAGTATTTT.

This chain uses TRBV29-1 with TRBJ1-5; tentatively, D is TRBD1 (6 bases). In germline, CDR1 is SQVTM, CDR2 ANQGSEA. The CDR3 has 13 residues. V was pared by 7 bases and J by 8 bases, with 18 bases between. CDR3 region: CSATPGDSEPQHF. CDR3 sequence (DNA): TGCAGCGCGACCCCAGGGGATTCGGAGCCCCAGCATTTT.

This clone was found a few times. The rearrangement uses TRBV5-1 and TRBJ2-6; 7 nucleotides align to TRBD1. With V trimmed by 7 bases and J by 2 bases, 12 bases remained unmatched. The V gene's germline CDR1 is SGHRS and CDR2 YFSETQ. The CDR3 contains 17 residues. The DNA for the CDR3 is TGCGCCAGCGGATCGGGACAGCTATCAACTGGGGCCAACGTCCTGACTTTC. Protein: CASGSGQLSTGANVLTF.

The rearrangement joins TRBV19 to TRBJ1-2; 7 bases are a match to TRBD1. This CDR3 region has 15 residues. Germline CDR1 and CDR2: LNHDA and SQIVND (reference sequence). The trim removed 5 bases at V and 5 bases at J, leaving 11 bases unmatched. The CDR3: CASSPGDRDSYGYTF. CDR3 DNA: TGTGCCAGTAGTCCTGGCGACCGGGACAGTTATGGCTACACCTTC.

The chain links TRBV5-6 to TRBJ1-2, with a possible D match to TRBD1 (5 bases). Germline V gives CDR1 SGHDT, CDR2 YYEEEE. CDR3 length: 13 residues. V lost 3 bases, J lost 4 bases, and 10 bases lay in between. The CDR3 loop is CASSYTGAYGYTF. The CDR3 coding sequence is TGTGCCAGCAGCTACACAGGAGCCTATGGCTACACCTTC.